Given below is one T cell receptor beta chain in context. The target antigen is unknown. Only in-frame clones appear in the TCRdb table, and some are missing; sequencing was by immunoSEQ multiplex PCR. This repertoire shows 100,000 to 150,000 clones, 65% to 90% found once; its top ten account for approximately 20%. The record originates from a study of T cell responses to AZD1222 COVID-19 vaccine. Study results and caveats: Spike-specific TCR breadth and depth went up after people got two AZD1222 doses.

The specimen was peripheral blood, collected on day 0 of AZD1222 vaccination. The sequence derives from an adult in good health.

The CDR3: CASSKGGARGNEKLFF. In DNA, the CDR3 is TGTGCCAGCAGCAAAGGGGGGGCTCGTGGTAATGAAAAACTGTTTTTT. V usage is TRBV7-2 and J usage is TRBJ1-4, with D tentatively TRBD1 (6 bases). Per germline, CDR1 SGHTA and CDR2 FQGNSA. The CDR3 runs 16 residues. V was pared by 5 bases and J by 4 bases, with 17 bases between.